This T cell receptor (beta chain) is drawn from a study of shared clonotypes between healthy human individuals. The repertoire was sequenced with immunoSEQ multiplex PCR; TCRdb's copy has only in-frame clones and lacks some. The sample consists of some 2,000,000 clones, about 95% of them appearing once. The junction had 11 bases not matched to a gene; V was cut back by 5 bases and J by 3 bases. This CDR3 spans 16 amino acids. CDR1 is MNHEY and CDR2 is SMNVEV in the germline V gene (reference sequence). Naive CD8 cells, CD45RO-negative and positively selected for CCR7, excluded terminally differentiated effector memory CD45RA+ cells.

The sequencing sample was made of naive CD8+ T cells sorted from blood. This clonotype was obtained from a man younger than 35 in good health. J is TRBJ2-7 and V is TRBV27; 9 bases agree with TRBD1. CDR3 in DNA: TGTGCCAGCAGTCCATGGACAGGGGTAATGGGCTACGAGCAGTACTTC. Amino acids: CASSPWTGVMGYEQYF.